Listed below are T cell receptor beta chains from one sample, sequenced in a study of shared clonotypes between healthy human individuals. TCRdb keeps only in-frame clones here, not all; method: immunoSEQ multiplex PCR. The table shows roughly 1,500,000 clones, with 95% to 99% occurring only once. The specimen was naive CD4+ T cells sorted from blood. The receptor source for this set is a man aged 25 to 40 in good health. Each CDR3 is given with its conserved first and last residue. Each record gives: J gene, V gene, CDR3 protein.

J gene: TRBJ2-3
V gene: TRBV9
CDR3 protein: CASSNSGPPGDTQYF

J gene: TRBJ2-7
V gene: TRBV4-1
CDR3 protein: CASSQLGLGEQYF

J gene: TRBJ1-5
V gene: TRBV10-3
CDR3 protein: CAISTADRGLYQPQHF

J gene: TRBJ2-3
V gene: TRBV5-1
CDR3 protein: CASSGGRADTQYF

J gene: TRBJ1-1
V gene: TRBV18
CDR3 protein: CASSLQVNTEAFF

J gene: TRBJ2-1
V gene: TRBV19
CDR3 protein: CASSIEGLAGGGSYNEQFF

J gene: TRBJ2-3
V gene: TRBV18
CDR3 protein: CASSPTPSTDTQYF

J gene: TRBJ1-5
V gene: TRBV27
CDR3 protein: CASSMGLNSNQPQHF

J gene: TRBJ1-2
V gene: TRBV29-1
CDR3 protein: CSVTSTGDVGYTF

J gene: TRBJ1-2
V gene: TRBV6-5
CDR3 protein: CASSYFAGTGGGGYTF

J gene: TRBJ2-5
V gene: TRBV10-2
CDR3 protein: CASSESQYQETQYF

J gene: TRBJ1-5
V gene: TRBV19
CDR3 protein: CASSIGKGAGGLSQPQHF

J gene: TRBJ1-2
V gene: TRBV11-2
CDR3 protein: CASSTRRGLSYTF

J gene: TRBJ2-2
V gene: TRBV10-1
CDR3 protein: CASSRGTGELFF

J gene: TRBJ2-2
V gene: TRBV11-2
CDR3 protein: CASSLANAPYDWTGELFF

J gene: TRBJ1-2
V gene: TRBV28
CDR3 protein: CASSKTGAFYGYTF

J gene: TRBJ2-7
V gene: TRBV2
CDR3 protein: CASSELNYEQYF

J gene: TRBJ1-2
V gene: TRBV19
CDR3 protein: CASSIGGTGLYGYTF

J gene: TRBJ1-2
V gene: TRBV6-5
CDR3 protein: CASSYSGTGGYGYTF

J gene: TRBJ1-1
V gene: TRBV7-7
CDR3 protein: CASSPDRGAEAFF

J gene: TRBJ2-1
V gene: TRBV7-9
CDR3 protein: CASSELAGEQFF

J gene: TRBJ2-7
V gene: TRBV6-5
CDR3 protein: CASSYSRGPSYEQYF

J gene: TRBJ2-5
V gene: TRBV20-1
CDR3 protein: CSAAAGETQYF

J gene: TRBJ2-1
V gene: TRBV7-9
CDR3 protein: CASSLRAGSGDNEQFF

J gene: TRBJ1-2
V gene: TRBV4-3
CDR3 protein: CASSQDLGDYGYTF

J gene: TRBJ1-4
V gene: TRBV18
CDR3 protein: CASSPPAGDRATKLFF

J gene: TRBJ2-1
V gene: TRBV5-1
CDR3 protein: CASSFVDRDNEQFF

J gene: TRBJ2-3
V gene: TRBV2
CDR3 protein: CASSARSTSTDTQYF

J gene: TRBJ2-5
V gene: TRBV11-2
CDR3 protein: CASSSGTKETQYF

J gene: TRBJ2-7
V gene: TRBV4-3
CDR3 protein: CASSQVAGGAYEQYF

J gene: TRBJ2-1
V gene: TRBV6-5
CDR3 protein: CASSYSDLAGPSEQFF

J gene: TRBJ2-1
V gene: TRBV5-1
CDR3 protein: CASSNDKYNEQFF

J gene: TRBJ2-3
V gene: TRBV9
CDR3 protein: CASSVAVLAGGPVTDTQYF

J gene: TRBJ1-2
V gene: TRBV5-6
CDR3 protein: CASSLGNYNYGYTF

J gene: TRBJ2-7
V gene: TRBV7-9
CDR3 protein: CASSLEGGDEQYF

J gene: TRBJ1-1
V gene: TRBV5-5
CDR3 protein: CASSRLQGNTEAFF

J gene: TRBJ1-4
V gene: TRBV4-1
CDR3 protein: CASSFPGAEKLFF

J gene: TRBJ1-2
V gene: TRBV7-2
CDR3 protein: CASSLVGFNNGYTF

J gene: TRBJ2-7
V gene: TRBV7-2
CDR3 protein: CASSLAHRGGEQYF

J gene: TRBJ2-3
V gene: TRBV9
CDR3 protein: CASSVDGQLGGDTQYF

J gene: TRBJ2-3
V gene: TRBV5-1
CDR3 protein: CASSFGSGATDTQYF

J gene: TRBJ2-2
V gene: TRBV6-4
CDR3 protein: CASRGQGPAGELFF

J gene: TRBJ2-1
V gene: TRBV14
CDR3 protein: CASSQELLAGNEQFF

J gene: TRBJ2-2
V gene: TRBV5-1
CDR3 protein: CASSFTGQGKTGELFF

J gene: TRBJ2-3
V gene: TRBV10-1
CDR3 protein: CASSGGSGSTDTQYF

J gene: TRBJ2-3
V gene: TRBV9
CDR3 protein: CASGAGGTDTQYF

J gene: TRBJ2-2
V gene: TRBV11-3
CDR3 protein: CASSPHSGRNGELFF

J gene: TRBJ2-7
V gene: TRBV5-1
CDR3 protein: CASSPTGTWYEQYF